This T cell receptor (beta chain) was identified during a study of OX40 agonist ivuxolimab in advanced cancers. Germline V gene data show CDR1 as ENHRY and CDR2 as SYGVKD. This CDR3 spans 13 amino acids. The V and J ends lost 6 bases and 3 bases respectively, with 12 bases between them. The assay was immunoSEQ multiplex PCR, and TCRdb's table has in-frame clones only and misses some. The sample lists tens of thousands of clones; almost 85% were seen once. In this sample, this clone turned up once. The starting material was CD4+ or CD8+ T cells sorted from blood, obtained in a trial of the OX40 agonist ivuxolimab. The chain employs TRBV10-3 and TRBJ2-7, with D unclear. This clonotype was obtained from an adult with an advanced solid tumor such as melanoma, head and neck, liver or kidney cancer. The CDR3 region is CAISLVGFYEQYF. The CDR3 DNA reads as TGTGCCATCAGCCTGGTCGGGTTCTACGAGCAGTACTTC.